This record concerns one T cell receptor (beta chain) sequence. V lost 5 bases and J lost 3; bases outside the gene matches: 6. CDR1 LNHDA and CDR2 SQIVND come from the germline V gene (reference sequence). CDR3 length: 16 residues. The sample belongs to a study of blood T cell repertoires in COVID-19. About the study: The study drew acute and convalescent COVID-19 samples from the United States, Italy and Spain.

Clones were sequenced by immunoSEQ multiplex PCR, and TCRdb holds only the in-frame ones, with some missing. The sample lists over 120,000 clones, 88% seen once, with roughly 1.6% in the top ten. The receptor was isolated from a woman aged 50 to 65 with acute or convalescent COVID-19. Sequencing was performed on peripheral blood. V and J are TRBV19 and TRBJ1-4; TRBD1 aligns across 10 bases. The CDR3 sequence is CASSETGGISNEKLFF. In DNA, the CDR3 is TGTGCCAGTAGTGAGACAGGGGGCATCTCTAATGAAAAACTGTTTTTT. The complete variable domain, with remaining parts taken from reference TRBV19 and TRBJ1-4, reads DGGITQSPKYLFRKEGQNVTLSCEQNLNHDAMYWYRQDPGQGLRLIYYSQIVNDFQKGDIAEGYSVSREKKESFPLTVTSAQKNPTAFYLCASSETGGISNEKLFFGSGTQLSVL.